Listed below are T cell receptor beta chains from one sample, sequenced in a study of identical twins. TCRdb re-analysed the 5' RACE reads in MiXCR, keeping a single row per CDR3 protein. Of 550,000 to 700,000 distinct CDR3 sequences in the sample, roughly 20% were seen once. The data also belong to a second study, concerning T cells expressing NK-cell markers.

The sequencing input was PBMCs. The receptor source for this set is a young woman in good health. Each CDR3 is given with its conserved first and last residue. The D gene is left open where the match is weak. Some rows mark clone size as missing; the rest say once, few, many or name a class of expanded clone.

J gene,V gene,D gene,clone size,CDR3 DNA,CDR3 protein
TRBJ1-2,TRBV12-3/TRBV12-4,TRBD1,few,TGTGCCAGCGGGAGCCGGGACAGGGTTATCTATGGCTACACCTTC,CASGSRDRVIYGYTF
TRBJ1-1,TRBV20-1,TRBD1,few,TGCAGTGCCGCCCCCCCCAGGGGGAGAAACACTGAAGCTTTCTTT,CSAAPPRGRNTEAFF
TRBJ1-2,TRBV6-1,TRBD1,few,TGTGCCAGCATCGGCCCCGGGACAGACTATGGCTACACCTTC,CASIGPGTDYGYTF
TRBJ2-1,TRBV12-3/TRBV12-4,TRBD2,-,TGTGCCAGCAAAACTCTTACTAGCGGGAACTACAATGAGCAGTTCTTC,CASKTLTSGNYNEQFF
TRBJ2-4,TRBV4-3,-,-,TGCGCCAGCAGCCAAGTTGGAGAAGGGGCCATTCAGTACTTC,CASSQVGEGAIQYF
TRBJ2-1,TRBV20-1,TRBD2,few,TGCAGTGCTAGGGGGCAGCGGGGGGTCTCCTACAATGAGCAGTTCTTC,CSARGQRGVSYNEQFF
TRBJ2-1,TRBV12-3/TRBV12-4,TRBD2,-,TGTGCCAGCGCGGGAGGGCCTCGGGAGCAGTTCTTC,CASAGGPREQFF
TRBJ2-1,TRBV10-2,TRBD2,-,TGCGCCAGCAGTGATCGACTAGCGGGAGGATCCTCCTACAATGAGCAGTTCTTC,CASSDRLAGGSSYNEQFF
TRBJ2-3,TRBV20-1,-,-,TGCTGTGCTAGAGCTCAAACAGTTAGAGGCACAGATACGCAGTATTTT,CCARAQTVRGTDTQYF
TRBJ1-2,TRBV3-1,-,few,TGTGCCAGCACCGCAGGGAATGGCTACACCTTC,CASTAGNGYTF
TRBJ2-2,TRBV5-1,-,many,TGCGCCAGCAACGGGGGGCCAAACACCGGGGAGCTGTTTTTT,CASNGGPNTGELFF